Each of the 20 T cell receptor beta chains below was sequenced from the same sample in a study of cytomegalovirus exposure and HLA in healthy donors. In the PCR, 60 Vbeta and 13 Jbeta primers were used. The table came from immunoSEQ multiplex PCR; TCRdb's copy has only in-frame clones and leaves some out. The repertoire consists of 95,000 to 110,000 clones, with around 67% occurring once and the leading ten covering less than 3.5%. The sample taken for sequencing was PBMCs. These receptors came from a woman aged 45-65 years in good health and CMV-seronegative.

This CDR3 is CASSQGGTSVNEQFF. CDR3 DNA: TGTGCCAGCAGCCAAGGTGGGACTAGCGTCAATGAGCAGTTCTTC. The chain carries TRBV4-2 and TRBJ2-1; the match to TRBD2 covers 10 bases. Unmatched junction bases numbered 3, after V lost 1 base and J lost 6 bases. The germline CDR1 and CDR2 sequences are LGHNA and YNFKEQ. The CDR3 is 15 amino acids.

The V call is TRBV7-6, the J call TRBJ2-7; 12 bases are shared with TRBD2. Germline-derived CDR1 and CDR2 are SGHVS and FNYEAQ. V dropped 10 bases and J dropped 3; count of bases not matched to a gene: 10. The CDR3 runs to 15 residues. This CDR3 reads CAIMGLAGNYYEQYF. In DNA form, the CDR3 reads TGTGCCATCATGGGACTAGCGGGCAATTACTACGAGCAGTACTTC.

The V call is TRBV5-1, the J call TRBJ2-3, with 9 bases that match TRBD1. Looked up from germline, CDR1 is SGHRS and CDR2 is YFSETQ. V shed 0 bases and J 4 bases; nucleotides not matched to a gene: 6. This CDR3 contains 16 residues. This CDR3 is CASSLGRDRAPDTQYF. The CDR3 DNA follows: TGCGCCAGCAGCTTGGGCCGGGACAGGGCTCCAGATACGCAGTATTTT.

The chain links TRBV6-5 to TRBJ2-7, with TRBD1 matching over 8 bases. CDR3 length: 15 residues. The ends lost 5 bases at V and 12 bases at J; junction bases unmatched: 18. From germline, CDR1 is MNHEY and CDR2 SVGAGI. CDR3 nucleotides: TGTGCCAGCAGTCCAGACAGGGGCGATAGAATGAGTCCGTACTTC. The encoded protein is CASSPDRGDRMSPYF.

The chain uses TRBV6-1 and TRBJ2-6; no definite D call. CDR1 MNHNS and CDR2 SASEGT come from the germline V gene. The germline V and J ends were trimmed by 4 bases and 0 bases, with 4 bases remaining between them. The CDR3 sequence is 14 residues long. For the CDR3, the DNA is TGTGCCAGCAGTGCTATCTCTGGGGCCAACGTCCTGACTTTC. This translates into CASSAISGANVLTF.

This clone has only a few counts. The chain recombines TRBV5-5 with TRBJ2-7; the D is unclear. Germline V lookup: CDR1 SGHKS, CDR2 YYEKEE (reference sequence). This CDR3 has 12 amino acids. Trimming stripped 0 bases from V and 4 bases from J, with 5 bases between. CDR3 sequence reads: CASSLGAYEQYF. The CDR3 DNA sequence: TGTGCCAGCAGCTTGGGAGCTTACGAGCAGTACTTC.

V and J are TRBV7-9 and TRBJ1-2; D is perhaps TRBD1 (5 bases). CDR1 is SEHNR and CDR2 is FQNEAQ in the germline V gene (reference sequence). The V end was cut by 3 bases, the J end by 7 bases, with 15 bases between. The CDR3 is 14 residues long. CDR3 in DNA: TGTGCCAGCAGCTTGGGGCAGGTCTACTGTGGCTACACCTTC. It encodes CASSLGQVYCGYTF.

This clone was recorded a few times. The chain joins TRBV6-5 to TRBJ1-2, with 9 bases fitting TRBD1. The length of the CDR3 is 16 residues. In germline, CDR1 is MNHEY, CDR2 SVGAGI. Losses at the gene ends were 0 bases for V and 0 bases for J; bases not matched to a gene: 2. The CDR3 reads CASSYSGQGTNYGYTF. In DNA, the CDR3 is TGTGCCAGCAGTTACTCGGGACAGGGCACTAACTATGGCTACACCTTC.

The CDR3 sequence: CASSPRFASSYEQYF. CDR3 nucleotide sequence: TGTGCCAGCAGCCCCCGTTTTGCCAGCTCCTACGAGCAGTACTTC. The chain is built from TRBV7-6 and TRBJ2-7; D gene unclear. The V gene's germline CDR1 is SGHVS and CDR2 FNYEAQ. V shed 5 bases and J shed 0 bases, with 14 bases lying between them. This CDR3 has 15 residues.

This clone was seen a handful of times. This chain joins TRBV27 and TRBJ2-7; TRBD1 agrees at 9 bases. This CDR3 comprises 19 residues. Germline V gene lookup returns CDR1 MNHEY and CDR2 SMNVEV (reference sequence). J gave up 3 bases and V 5 bases, and 20 bases lay outside the gene matches. The CDR3 here is CASSHIPVTGGLRGYEQYF. CDR3 DNA sequence: TGTGCCAGCAGTCACATACCCGTTACAGGGGGCTTGCGTGGCTACGAGCAGTACTTC.

This clone has only a few counts. The chain uses TRBV6-1 and TRBJ2-5, with 8 bases aligning to TRBD2. CDR3 length: 14 residues. The J segment lost 4 bases and the V segment lost 5 bases, leaving 6 bases of the junction unmatched. Germline V gene lookup returns CDR1 MNHNS and CDR2 SASEGT. The CDR3 coding sequence is TGTGCCAGCAGTAACGGGAGGGCCCGAGAGACCCAGTACTTC. Translating gives CASSNGRARETQYF.

CDR3 DNA sequence: TGTGCTAGTGGCCTAGACTGGCGGGAGCTGTTTTTT. This translates into CASGLDWRELFF. This chain uses TRBV12-5 with TRBJ2-2; D remains unclear. CDR3 length equals 12 residues. The V end lost 6 bases, the J end lost 9 bases, and 11 bases lay between the germline ends. The germline gives CDR1 LGHNT, CDR2 FRNRAP.

This rearrangement joins TRBV10-3 to TRBJ2-7, with TRBD1 as a possible D gene (6 bases). Trimming stripped 4 bases from V and 4 bases from J, with 20 bases between. Germline V gives CDR1 ENHRY, CDR2 SYGVKD. The CDR3 spans 16 residues. CDR3 region: CAISVESGGQIYEQYF. CDR3 bases: TGTGCCATCAGTGTCGAAAGCGGAGGACAGATATACGAGCAGTACTTC.

V gene TRBV19 combines with J gene TRBJ2-1; maybe TRBD2 (6 bases). Trimming took off 7 bases at V and 0 bases at J, with 13 bases between the two ends. This CDR3 has 15 amino acids. Germline CDR1 reads LNHDA; CDR2 reads SQIVND (reference sequence). The CDR3 region has the DNA TGTGCCAGTACGAGTAAGGGAGGCTCCTACAATGAGCAGTTCTTC. Translated: CASTSKGGSYNEQFF.

This clone appeared once. The chain carries TRBV29-1 and TRBJ2-5; no clear D. TRBJ2-7 explains the end of the DNA better; the J call may be wrong. The germline V gene has CDR1 SQVTM and CDR2 ANQGSEA. The CDR3 consists of 11 residues. The CDR3 spells CSVSPGYEQYF. The CDR3 coding sequence is TGCAGCGTGTCTCCGGGTTACGAGCAGTACTTC.

Written as DNA, the CDR3 is TGTGCCAGCAGCTCTGGACTGACCCTGAACTATGGCTACACCTTC. This gives the protein CASSSGLTLNYGYTF. V is TRBV5-8 and J is TRBJ1-2; unclear D gene. There are 15 residues in the CDR3. CDR1 and CDR2 from the germline V gene are SGHTS and YDEGEE. Trimming pared 3 bases from V and 2 bases from J, leaving 14 bases between.

The table lists this clone with a count of one. This chain joins TRBV19 and TRBJ1-5; TRBD1 aligns across 10 bases. V shed 6 bases, J shed 6 bases, and the junction held 5 bases outside the gene matches. CDR1 is LNHDA, CDR2 SQIVND, per germline (reference sequence). The CDR3 spans 14 residues. CDR3 nucleotides: TGTGCCAGTAGCGGGACAGGGGTTTCTCAGCCCCAGCATTTT. Translated: CASSGTGVSQPQHF.

The chain carries TRBV7-2 and TRBJ2-3; D may be TRBD2 (5 bases). There are 14 residues in the CDR3. Germline CDR1 and CDR2: SGHTA and FQGNSA. Trimming took 5 bases from V and 3 from J, leaving 12 bases between them. CDR3 residues: CASSLRLQTDTQYF. In nucleotides, the CDR3 is TGTGCCAGCAGCCTTCGACTACAAACAGATACGCAGTATTTT.

This clone was seen more than once but under ten times. The DNA for the CDR3 is TGTGCCAGCAGCATACTAGCGGAAACGAACACCGGGGAGCTGTTTTTT. Amino acid sequence: CASSILAETNTGELFF. This chain links TRBV7-6 with TRBJ2-2; 8 bases line up with TRBD2. The CDR3 is 16 residues long. The V gene end was trimmed by 5 bases and the J gene end by 0 bases; junction bases not matched to a gene: 5. Germline V gene data show CDR1 as SGHVS and CDR2 as FNYEAQ.

The CDR3 DNA sequence: TGTGCCAGCAGCTTGAGGGGGCTTAACACTGAAGCTTTCTTT. Translation gives CASSLRGLNTEAFF. The gene calls are TRBV5-6 and TRBJ1-1; 7 nucleotides agree with TRBD1. Germline trimming cut 1 base from V and 2 bases from J; bases unmatched to any gene: 2. Per germline, CDR1 SGHDT and CDR2 YYEEEE. The CDR3 sequence is 14 residues long.